A few counts support the clone carrying this T cell receptor (beta chain). Assay used: immunoSEQ multiplex PCR; TCRdb lists only in-frame clones, some missing. The table shows roughly 200,000 clones, with 85% occurring only once. The germline CDR1 and CDR2 sequences are SGDLS and YYNGEE. Trimming shortened V by 0 bases and J by 0 bases, and 7 bases separated the two germline ends. The CDR3 covers 15 residues. This sample stems from a study of blood T cell repertoires in COVID-19. The chain couples TRBV9 to TRBJ1-3; D uncertain. The source of this sequence is a person aged 70 to 85 with COVID-19, enrolled during active disease. Sequenced material: peripheral blood. CDR3 sequence reads: CASSVGGISGNTIYF. DNA for the CDR3: TGTGCCAGCAGCGTAGGAGGGATCTCTGGAAACACCATATATTTT.